The clone carrying this TCR beta chain was seen a few times. Its antigen remains unidentified. This specimen comes from a study of naive and memory T cell subsets. Study-wide points: Naive repertoires, especially CD8, held a few larger clonotypes, possibly memory cells re-expressing CD45RA.

An equimolar mix of two oligonucleotides served as the beta constant-region primer for TRBC1 and TRBC2. The ligated cDNA underwent four PCR rounds using SP2 and nested alpha and beta constant-region primers. A 12-nucleotide UMI and the SP2 primer were added to the cDNA 3' end by oligonucleotide ligation. TCRdb fed the UMI-ligation and nested PCR reads into MiXCR, producing one record per CDR3 protein. The repertoire holds some 82,000 distinct CDR3 sequences, with about 11% as singletons. The TCR was taken from a human donor in good health. The sample was naive CD4+ T cells from blood.

CDR3 loop: CASSSGTANTGELFF. The CDR3 DNA reads as TGTGCCAGCAGCTCTGGGACAGCTAACACCGGGGAGCTGTTTTTT. The V and J genes are TRBV7-2 and TRBJ2-2; TRBD1 matches 7 bases. The CDR3 is 15 amino acids. CDR1 and CDR2 (germline): SGHTA, FQGNSA. V gave up 4 bases and J gave up 2 bases; unmatched junction bases: 4. Full variable domain (remainder filled in from reference TRBV7-2 and TRBJ2-2): GAGVSQSPSNKVTEKGKDVELRCDPISGHTALYWYRQSLGQGLEFLIYFQGNSAPDKSGLPSDRFSAERTGGSVSTLTIQRTQQEDSAVYLCASSSGTANTGELFFGEGSRLTVL.